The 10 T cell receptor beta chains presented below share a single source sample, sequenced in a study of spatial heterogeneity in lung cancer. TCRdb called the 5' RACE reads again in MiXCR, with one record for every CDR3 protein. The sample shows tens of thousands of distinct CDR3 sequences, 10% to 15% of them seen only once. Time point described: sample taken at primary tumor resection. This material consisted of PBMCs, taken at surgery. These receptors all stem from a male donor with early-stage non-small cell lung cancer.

The CDR3 is CASSSISEQYF. The CDR3 DNA is TGTGCCAGCAGTTCCATATCCGAGCAGTACTTC. The V and J genes are TRBV27 and TRBJ2-7; D uncertain. The germline V gene encodes CDR1 MNHEY and CDR2 SMNVEV (reference sequence). V was pared by 4 bases and J by 6 bases, with 7 bases between. The CDR3 has 11 amino acids.

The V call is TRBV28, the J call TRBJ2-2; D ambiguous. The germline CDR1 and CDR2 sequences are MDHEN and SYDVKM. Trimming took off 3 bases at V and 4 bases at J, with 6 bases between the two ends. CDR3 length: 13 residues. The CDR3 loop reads CASSFRSTGELFF. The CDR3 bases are TGTGCCAGCAGTTTCCGATCCACCGGGGAGCTGTTTTTT.

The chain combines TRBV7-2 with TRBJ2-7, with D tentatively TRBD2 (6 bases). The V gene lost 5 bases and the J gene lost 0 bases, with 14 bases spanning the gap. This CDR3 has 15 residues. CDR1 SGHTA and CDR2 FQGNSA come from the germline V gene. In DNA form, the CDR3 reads TGTGCCAGCAGCACCCTTCGCGGGGACTCCTACGAGCAGTACTTC. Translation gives CASSTLRGDSYEQYF.

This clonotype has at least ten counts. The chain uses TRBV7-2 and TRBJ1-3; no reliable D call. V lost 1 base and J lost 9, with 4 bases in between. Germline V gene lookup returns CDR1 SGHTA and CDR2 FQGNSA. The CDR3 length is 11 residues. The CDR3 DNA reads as TGTGCCAGCAGCTTAGACGGCACCATATATTTT. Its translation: CASSLDGTIYF.

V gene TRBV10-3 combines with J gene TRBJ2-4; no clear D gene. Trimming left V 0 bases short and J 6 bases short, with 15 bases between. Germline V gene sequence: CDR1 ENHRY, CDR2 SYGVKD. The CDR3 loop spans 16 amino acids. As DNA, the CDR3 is TGTGCCATCAGTGAGTCACCCGCCCCCCCGGGAAACATTCAGTACTTC. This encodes CAISESPAPPGNIQYF.

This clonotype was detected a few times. The CDR3 region has the DNA TGTGCCACTAGCGGACTCACAGATACGCAGTATTTT. This gives the protein CATSGLTDTQYF. The chain combines TRBV9 with TRBJ2-3, with 7 bases lining up with TRBD2. CDR1 is SGDLS, CDR2 YYNGEE, per germline. The CDR3 length is 12 residues. Losses at the gene ends were 9 bases for V and 2 bases for J; bases not matched to a gene: 3.

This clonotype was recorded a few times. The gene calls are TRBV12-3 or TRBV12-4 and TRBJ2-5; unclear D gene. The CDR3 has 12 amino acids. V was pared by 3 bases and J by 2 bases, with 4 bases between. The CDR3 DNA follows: TGTGCCAGCAGTTTCCTACAAGAGACCCAGTACTTC. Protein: CASSFLQETQYF.

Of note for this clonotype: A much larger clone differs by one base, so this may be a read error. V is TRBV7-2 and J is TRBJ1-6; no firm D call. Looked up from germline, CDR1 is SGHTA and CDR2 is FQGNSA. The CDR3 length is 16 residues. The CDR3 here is CASSLGGLLMNSPIHF. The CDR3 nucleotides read TGTGCCAGCAGCTTAGGAGGACTTCTGATGAATTCACCCATCCACTTT.

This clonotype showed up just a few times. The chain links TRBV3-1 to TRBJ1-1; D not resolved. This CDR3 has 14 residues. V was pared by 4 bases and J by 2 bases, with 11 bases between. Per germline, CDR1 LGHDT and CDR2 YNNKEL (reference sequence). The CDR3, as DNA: TGTGCCAGCAGCCCCGTTTGGGGAAACACTGAAGCTTTCTTT. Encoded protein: CASSPVWGNTEAFF.

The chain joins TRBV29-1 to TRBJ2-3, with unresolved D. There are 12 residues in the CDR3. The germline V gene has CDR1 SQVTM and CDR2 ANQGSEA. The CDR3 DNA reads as TGCAGTGGATTCGGAGCGCAAGATACGCAGTATTTT. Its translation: CSGFGAQDTQYF.